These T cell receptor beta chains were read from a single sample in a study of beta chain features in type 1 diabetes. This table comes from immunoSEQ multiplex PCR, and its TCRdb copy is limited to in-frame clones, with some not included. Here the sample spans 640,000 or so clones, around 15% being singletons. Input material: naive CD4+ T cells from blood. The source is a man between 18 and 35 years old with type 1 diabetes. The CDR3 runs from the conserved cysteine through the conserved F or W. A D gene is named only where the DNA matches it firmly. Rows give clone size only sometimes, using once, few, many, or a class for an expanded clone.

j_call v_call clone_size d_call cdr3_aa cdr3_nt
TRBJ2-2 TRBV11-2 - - CASSPGFTGTGELFF TGTGCCAGCAGCCCGGGATTTACGGGGACCGGGGAGCTGTTTTTT
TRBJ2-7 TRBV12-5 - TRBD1 CASGLLTGTAYEQYF TGTGCTAGTGGTTTGCTAACCGGGACAGCCTACGAGCAGTACTTC
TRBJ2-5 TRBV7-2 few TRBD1 CASSFGARGQETQYF TGTGCCAGCAGCTTTGGGGCCAGGGGGCAAGAGACCCAGTACTTC
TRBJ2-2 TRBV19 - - CASSPASRRSGELFF TGTGCCAGTAGTCCGGCTAGCCGCCGGTCCGGGGAGCTGTTTTTT
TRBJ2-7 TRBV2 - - CASRGASYEQYF TGTGCCAGCAGGGGGGCCTCCTACGAGCAGTACTTC
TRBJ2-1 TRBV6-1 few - CASSEVRDEQFF TGTGCCAGCAGTGAAGTGAGGGATGAGCAGTTCTTC
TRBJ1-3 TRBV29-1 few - CSVGRGEGNTIYF TGCAGCGTTGGTCGGGGAGAGGGAAACACCATATATTTT
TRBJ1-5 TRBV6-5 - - CASSFGPNQPQHF TGTGCCAGCAGCTTCGGGCCAAATCAGCCCCAGCATTTT
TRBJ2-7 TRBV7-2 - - CASRLNQWDYEQYF TGTGCCAGCAGGCTTAACCAATGGGACTACGAGCAGTACTTC
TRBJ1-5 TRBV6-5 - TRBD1 CASSYSRTGGQPQHF TGTGCCAGCAGTTACTCCAGGACAGGGGGTCAGCCCCAGCATTTT
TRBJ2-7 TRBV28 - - CASEGGIGEQYF TGTGCCAGCGAGGGGGGGATCGGCGAGCAGTACTTC
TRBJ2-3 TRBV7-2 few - CASSPSGQRSTDTQYF TGTGCCAGCAGCCCTTCCGGACAGCGGAGCACAGATACGCAGTATTTT
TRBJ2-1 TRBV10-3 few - CAISPDSYNEQFF TGTGCCATCAGCCCCGACAGCTACAATGAGCAGTTCTTC
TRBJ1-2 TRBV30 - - CAWSVNNYGYTF TGTGCCTGGAGTGTAAATAACTATGGCTACACCTTC
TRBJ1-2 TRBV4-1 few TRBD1 CASSQLLQGKGYGYTF TGCGCCAGCAGCCAACTTCTACAGGGGAAGGGCTATGGCTACACCTTC
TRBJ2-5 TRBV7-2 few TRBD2 CASSLEGLAGETQYF TGTGCCAGCAGCTTAGAGGGACTAGCGGGAGAGACCCAGTACTTC
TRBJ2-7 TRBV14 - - CASSQPIHSDEQYF TGTGCCAGCAGCCAACCCATCCATAGCGACGAGCAGTACTTC
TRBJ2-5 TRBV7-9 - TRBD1 CASSFPQGDQETQYF TGTGCCAGCAGCTTCCCACAGGGGGACCAAGAGACCCAGTACTTC
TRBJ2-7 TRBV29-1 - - CSVGGSEQYF TGCAGCGTTGGAGGCAGTGAGCAGTACTTC
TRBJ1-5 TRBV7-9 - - CASSSPEEGQPQHF TGTGCCAGCAGCTCCCCCGAGGAGGGTCAGCCCCAGCATTTT
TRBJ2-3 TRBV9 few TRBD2 CASSLSGGGTDTQYF TGTGCCAGCAGCTTGAGCGGGGGGGGCACAGATACGCAGTATTTT